Here is one T cell receptor beta chain with its context. The data stem from a study of CD8+ T cells in alopecia areata. The wider study: Severity scores in treated patients reflected the percentage of scalp affected.

Treatment reported: oral pan-JAK inhibitor, 5-10 mg twice daily. Extracted RNA was reverse transcribed into cDNA, the sequencing template. Method: immunoSEQ multiplex PCR; TCRdb's copy keeps in-frame clones and lacks some. This table has 130,000 or so clones, approximately 90% appearing once. This CDR3 contains 16 residues. From germline, CDR1 is MNHEY and CDR2 SVGAGI. V shed 2 bases, J shed 0 bases, and the junction held 6 bases outside the gene matches. The sequences come from CD8+ T cells sorted from blood, collected at week 4, from a patient treated with tofacitinib. The clonotype originates from a human donor with alopecia areata. The chain carries TRBV6-5 and TRBJ1-2; 7 nucleotides align to TRBD1. The CDR3 loop is CASSYPDRVANYGYTF. The CDR3 nucleotides are TGTGCCAGCAGTTACCCTGACAGGGTTGCTAACTATGGCTACACCTTC.